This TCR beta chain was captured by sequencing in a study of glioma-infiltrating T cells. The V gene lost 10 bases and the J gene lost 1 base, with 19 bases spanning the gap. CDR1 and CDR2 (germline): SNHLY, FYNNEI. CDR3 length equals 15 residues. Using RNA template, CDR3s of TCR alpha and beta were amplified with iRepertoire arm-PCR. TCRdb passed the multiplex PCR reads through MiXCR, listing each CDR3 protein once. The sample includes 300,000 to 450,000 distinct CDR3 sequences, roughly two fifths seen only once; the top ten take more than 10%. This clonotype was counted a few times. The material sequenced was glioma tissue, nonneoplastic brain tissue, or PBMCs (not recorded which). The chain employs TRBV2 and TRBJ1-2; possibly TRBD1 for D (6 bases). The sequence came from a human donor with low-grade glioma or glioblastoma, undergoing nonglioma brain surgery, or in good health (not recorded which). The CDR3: CATSGGAGNNYGYTF. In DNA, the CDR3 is TGTGCCACCTCCGGGGGGGCAGGGAATAACTATGGCTACACCTTC.